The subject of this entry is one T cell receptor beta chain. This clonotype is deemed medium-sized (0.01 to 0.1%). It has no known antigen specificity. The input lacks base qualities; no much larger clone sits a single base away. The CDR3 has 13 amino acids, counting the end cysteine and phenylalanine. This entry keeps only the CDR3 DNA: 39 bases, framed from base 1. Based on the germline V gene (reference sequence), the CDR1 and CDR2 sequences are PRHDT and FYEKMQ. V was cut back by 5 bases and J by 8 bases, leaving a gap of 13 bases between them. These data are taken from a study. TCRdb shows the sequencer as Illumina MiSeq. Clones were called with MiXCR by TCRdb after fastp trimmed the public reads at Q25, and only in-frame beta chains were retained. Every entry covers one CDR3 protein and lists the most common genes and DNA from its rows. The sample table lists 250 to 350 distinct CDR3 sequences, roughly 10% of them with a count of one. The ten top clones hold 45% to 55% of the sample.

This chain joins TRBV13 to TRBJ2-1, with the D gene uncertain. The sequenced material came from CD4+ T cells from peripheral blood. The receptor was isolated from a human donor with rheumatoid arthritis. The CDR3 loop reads CASSRAHKDEQFF. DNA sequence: TGTGCCAGCAGCCGAGCCCACAAGGATGAGCAGTTCTTC.